This TCR beta chain was identified in a study of blood T cell repertoires in COVID-19. Study in general: Sources were T cells, B-cell-depleted T cells, or PBMCs; the material itself was cDNA or gDNA.

This CDR3 spans 13 amino acids. Losses at the gene ends were 7 bases for V and 2 bases for J; bases not matched to a gene: 2. Germline CDR1 and CDR2: MNHEY and SVGAGI. The data were produced by immunoSEQ multiplex PCR, yet TCRdb's version contains in-frame clones alone and is incomplete. The data show 150,000 to 200,000 clones, roughly 80% seen once. The chain combines TRBV6-5 with TRBJ2-5, with 9 bases that match TRBD2. Material for sequencing was peripheral blood. The TCR originated in a man aged 70-80 years with acute or convalescent COVID-19. The chain's CDR3 is CASMLAGQETQYF. In DNA, the CDR3 is TGTGCCAGCATGCTAGCGGGACAAGAGACCCAGTACTTC.